This T cell receptor beta chain was sequenced for a study of shared clonotypes between healthy human individuals (dated by TCRdb to between 2020 and 2021). Notes on the research overall: The cohort comprised two women and three men aged 18 to 49 years. Per donor, three plates each were used for CD4 naive and CD4 memory, two for CD8 naive, and one for CD8 memory. Between about 0.85 and 8.9 billion PBMCs per donor were obtained by leukapheresis. Libraries were prepared and TCR repertoires were sequenced by different laboratories using diverse techniques, in order to increase sequencing depth and limit assay-specific biases. To estimate repertoire size and how much clonotypes are shared between individuals, the study performed deep sequencing of blood TCR repertoires from five healthy adults. The research as a whole found: Approximately 5% of naive CD4, around 4% of naive CD8, roughly 2.4% of memory CD4, and 0.4% of memory CD8 clonotypes were shared across a few donors. The small number of donors limited the genetic and exposure-history diversity represented. Pairwise subsampling led to the expectation that sequencing depth would affect the degree of clonotype sharing among donors. Only blood was sampled, and tissue TCR repertoires likely differ from those in blood. Estimated clonotype richness was generally larger for naive than for memory subsets. Higher generation probabilities were observed for clonotypes shared by all four sorted-subset donors than for non-shared clonotypes. Rarefaction of sorted-subset datasets indicated incomplete sequencing despite the large sequencing depth.

Using the deep immunoSEQ assay, multiplex PCR amplified TCR CDR3 regions from genomic DNA. For each cell subset, the extracted genomic DNA was distributed evenly across all wells of several immunoSEQ 96-well plates, and each plate served as one replicate. Each replicate PCR for sorted subsets received 150 to 250 ng genomic DNA, equal to 30,000 or so T cell genomes. Purified libraries were quantified with a Qubit 3.0 fluorometer, sized on a Bioanalyzer 2100, and re-quantified with the KAPA Library Quantification kit. Each immunoSEQ 96-well plate was sequenced on its own single-read 150-cycle Illumina NextSeq 550 flow cell. Turning to the authors' computational methods: The immunoSEQ output contained only junctional sequences without quality scores, so filtering could not match that applied to full-length reads. To assign V/J genes and CDR3, sequences were annotated using PyIR, a Python wrapper for IgBLAST v1.9, with IMGT germline references. Any read was removed if the V/J assignment was weak (E-value above 1e-6), the CDR3 was missing, or the read contained stop codons, out-of-frame junctions, or ambiguous translated residues. V3J clonotypes were defined as sequences sharing an identical inferred V gene, J gene, and CDR3 amino acid sequence. To compute the percentage overlap between repertoires, the number of shared unique clonotypes was divided by the size of the smaller repertoire. Richness of each repertoire was evaluated using RTK rarefaction, the Chao1 estimator, and Recon v2.1 estimates of unobserved clonotypes. Generation probabilities for all TCRbeta clonotypes obtained by the gDNA method from a handful of donors were computed using OLGA. TCRdb took over this immuneACCESS table, retaining in-frame rearrangements with V and J assigned. Such tables are incomplete; in checked studies, under half of the missing clones stem from an unresolved V gene, and the remainder is unexplained. V and J calls plus clone size are reproduced from that table; the DNA served to infer D and trimming. The sample contains 1,100,000 or so clones, approximately 80% of them found a single time. The ten top clones hold approximately 0.56% of the sample.

The CDR3, from cysteine to phenylalanine, totals 15 residues. Only CDR3 DNA is held: 45 bases, read in frame from base 1. V loses 7 bases, J loses 2 bases, and the germline ends lie 14 bases apart. CDR1 and CDR2, per the germline V gene, are SGHTA and FQGNSA. The donors were healthy, HIV-negative adults with no recently reported acute infections or vaccinations. Only Caucasian adults living in Nashville, Tennessee, USA were represented among the donors. Magnetic negative selection was used to enrich CD4+ T cells, after which naive cells were positively selected on CD45RA and the negative fraction became the memory subset. Blood was collected by leukapheresis, and PBMCs were isolated by Ficoll-Histopaque density gradient centrifugation and then cryopreserved in liquid nitrogen vapor phase. Analytical flow cytometry was used to check the purity and quantity of each magnetically sorted T cell population. Genomic DNA was isolated from each sorted fraction and quantified by UV absorbance on a Nanodrop 2000c.

To note about this clone: What this receptor recognizes is not known. Base-call qualities are not available, and no considerably larger clone is one nucleotide away.

This clonotype was obtained from a man between 18 and 35 years old in good health. Some clones in this sample may be carry-over from other donors' samples. The chain joins TRBV7-2 to TRBJ2-2, with the D gene uncertain. Sequenced sample: memory CD4+ T cells from PBMCs. The sample's cell subset or site label, decoded: CD45RA-negative fraction. The DNA reads TGTGCCAGCACGGTTCGGCTTGGAAACACCGGGGAGCTGTTTTTT. It translates as CASTVRLGNTGELFF.